This T cell receptor (beta chain) was profiled in a study of human T cells and chemical hapten exposure. At the level of the study: Patients got weekly scalp diphenylcyclopropenone doses over the roughly 22-week study. Study results and limitations: Counts of expanded TCRs (at PT1) showed a positive correlation with patch test score.

This clonotype has just a few counts. Antigen: not known. This CDR3 has 16 amino acids. The germline V gene encodes CDR1 SQVTM and CDR2 ANQGSEA. V was clipped by 7 bases and J by 2 bases; unmatched bases: 12. Time point specified: patch test 1, 2 weeks after DPC sensitization. The sample's treatment: therapeutic diphenylcyclopropenone sensitization with weekly scalp DPC. Alopecia patients between 18 and 70 years old and suitable for DPC were used as donors. TCRdb passed the RACE reads through MiXCR, listing each CDR3 protein once. The repertoire has just over 80,000 distinct CDR3 sequences, about 11% of them found once; the top ten carry roughly 4.2%.

This rearrangement joins TRBV29-1 to TRBJ2-2; 8 bases map to TRBD2. The sample was whole blood, taken in connection with sensitization to the hapten diphenylcyclopropenone (DPC). The receptor was derived from a woman aged 50 to 65 with alopecia areata. Some clones in this sample may be carry-over from other donors' samples. CDR3 loop: CSASDSLAGNTGELFF. DNA for the CDR3: TGCAGCGCAAGCGACTCTTTAGCGGGAAACACCGGGGAGCTGTTTTTT.